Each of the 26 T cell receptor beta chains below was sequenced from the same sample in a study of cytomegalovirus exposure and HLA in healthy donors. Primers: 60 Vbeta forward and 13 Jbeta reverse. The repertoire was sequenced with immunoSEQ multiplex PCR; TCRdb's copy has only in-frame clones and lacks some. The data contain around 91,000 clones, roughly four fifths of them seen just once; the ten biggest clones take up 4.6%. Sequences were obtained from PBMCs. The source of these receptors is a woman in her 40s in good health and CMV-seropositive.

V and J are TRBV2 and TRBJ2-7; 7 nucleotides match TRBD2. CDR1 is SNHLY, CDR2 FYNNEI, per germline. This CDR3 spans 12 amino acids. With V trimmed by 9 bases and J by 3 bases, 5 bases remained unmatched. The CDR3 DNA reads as TGTGCCAGTGGAGCGGGACTCTACGAGCAGTACTTC. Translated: CASGAGLYEQYF.

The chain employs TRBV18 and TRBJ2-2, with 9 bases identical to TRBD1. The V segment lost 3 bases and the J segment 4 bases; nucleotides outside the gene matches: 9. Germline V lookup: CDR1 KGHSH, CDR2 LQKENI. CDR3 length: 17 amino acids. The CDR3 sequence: CASSPLPGTGSTGELFF. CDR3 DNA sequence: TGTGCCAGCTCACCCCTTCCCGGGACAGGGAGCACCGGGGAGCTGTTTTTT.

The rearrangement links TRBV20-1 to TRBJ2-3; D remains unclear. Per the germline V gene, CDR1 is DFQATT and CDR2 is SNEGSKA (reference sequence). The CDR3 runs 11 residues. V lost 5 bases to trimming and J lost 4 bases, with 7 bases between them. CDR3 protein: CSASLADTQYF. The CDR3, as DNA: TGCAGTGCTTCCTTAGCAGATACGCAGTATTTT.

This chain's CDR3 is CASSSDSWGYTF. CDR3 DNA sequence: TGTGCCAGCAGCTCGGACAGCTGGGGCTACACCTTC. The chain joins TRBV7-9 to TRBJ1-2; D may be TRBD1 (6 bases). Germline-derived CDR1 and CDR2 are SEHNR and FQNEAQ (reference sequence). The CDR3 runs 12 residues. V lost 4 bases and J lost 8, with 11 bases in between.

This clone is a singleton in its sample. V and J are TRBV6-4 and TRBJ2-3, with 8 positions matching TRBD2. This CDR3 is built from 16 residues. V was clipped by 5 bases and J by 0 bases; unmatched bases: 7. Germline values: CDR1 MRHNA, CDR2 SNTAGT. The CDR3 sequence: CASSPEQRESTDTQYF. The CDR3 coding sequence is TGTGCCAGCAGTCCCGAACAGCGGGAGAGCACAGATACGCAGTATTTT.

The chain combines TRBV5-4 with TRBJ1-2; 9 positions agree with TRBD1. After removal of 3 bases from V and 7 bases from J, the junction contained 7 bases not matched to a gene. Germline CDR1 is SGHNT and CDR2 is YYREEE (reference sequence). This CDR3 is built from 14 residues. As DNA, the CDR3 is TGTGCCAGCAGCTCCGGGGGGACAGGGTTTGGCTACACCTTC. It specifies CASSSGGTGFGYTF.

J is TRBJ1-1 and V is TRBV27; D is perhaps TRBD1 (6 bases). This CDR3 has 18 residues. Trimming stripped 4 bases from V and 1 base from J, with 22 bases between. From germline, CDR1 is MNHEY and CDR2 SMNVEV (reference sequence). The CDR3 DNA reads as TGTGCCAGCAGTTGGGGGTTGGGGGGGGCTGGAAGGAACACTGAAGCTTTCTTT. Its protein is CASSWGLGGAGRNTEAFF.

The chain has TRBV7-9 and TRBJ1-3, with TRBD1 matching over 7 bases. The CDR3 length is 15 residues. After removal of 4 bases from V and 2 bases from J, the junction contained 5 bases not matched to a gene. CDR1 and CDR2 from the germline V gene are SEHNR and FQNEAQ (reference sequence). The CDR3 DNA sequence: TGTGCCAGCAGCTCCGACAGGGCGGCTGGAAACACCATATATTTT. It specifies CASSSDRAAGNTIYF.

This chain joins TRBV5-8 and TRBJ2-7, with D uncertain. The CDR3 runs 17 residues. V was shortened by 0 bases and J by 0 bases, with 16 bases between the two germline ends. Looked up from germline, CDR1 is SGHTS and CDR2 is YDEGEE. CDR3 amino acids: CASSLVLGPTDSYEQYF. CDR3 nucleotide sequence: TGTGCCAGCAGCTTGGTCCTCGGTCCCACTGACTCCTACGAGCAGTACTTC.

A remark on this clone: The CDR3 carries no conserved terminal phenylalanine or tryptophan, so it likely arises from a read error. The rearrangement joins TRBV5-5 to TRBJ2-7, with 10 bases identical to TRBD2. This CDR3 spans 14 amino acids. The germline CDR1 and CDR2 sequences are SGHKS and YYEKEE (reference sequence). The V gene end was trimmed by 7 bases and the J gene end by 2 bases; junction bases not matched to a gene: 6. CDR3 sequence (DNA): TGTGCCAGCTTGCTAGCGGGAGTGACCTACGAGCAGTACTCC. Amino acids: CASLLAGVTYEQYS.

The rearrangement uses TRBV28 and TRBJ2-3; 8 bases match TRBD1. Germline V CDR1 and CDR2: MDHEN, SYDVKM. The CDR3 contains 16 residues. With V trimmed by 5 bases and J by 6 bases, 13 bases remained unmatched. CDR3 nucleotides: TGTGCCAGCAGTACAATGAACACAGGGGGTGGGGATACGCAGTATTTT. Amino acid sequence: CASSTMNTGGGDTQYF.

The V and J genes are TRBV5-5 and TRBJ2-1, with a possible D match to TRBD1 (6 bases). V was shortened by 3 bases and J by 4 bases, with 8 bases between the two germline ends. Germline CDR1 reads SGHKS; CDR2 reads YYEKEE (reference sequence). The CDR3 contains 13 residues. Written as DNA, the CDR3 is TGTGCCAGCAGCTGGACAGTATACAATGAGCAGTTCTTC. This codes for CASSWTVYNEQFF.

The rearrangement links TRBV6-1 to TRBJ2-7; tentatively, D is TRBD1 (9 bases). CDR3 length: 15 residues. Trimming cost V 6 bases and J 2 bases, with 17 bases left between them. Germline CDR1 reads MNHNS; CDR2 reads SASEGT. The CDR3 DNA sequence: TGTGCCAGCAGCGGGAGGGGACAGGGACCCTACGAGCAGTACTTC. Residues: CASSGRGQGPYEQYF.

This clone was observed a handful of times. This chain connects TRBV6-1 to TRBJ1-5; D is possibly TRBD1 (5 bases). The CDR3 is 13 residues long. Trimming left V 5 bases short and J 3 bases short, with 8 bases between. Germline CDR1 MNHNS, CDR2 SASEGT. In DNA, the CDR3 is TGTGCCAGCAGTAGCAGGGACAATCAGCCCCAGCATTTT. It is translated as CASSSRDNQPQHF.

The CDR3 DNA reads as TGTGCCAGTAGTTGGGGAGGGGACAATGAGCAGTTCTTC. It translates to CASSWGGDNEQFF. V is TRBV19 and J is TRBJ2-1; 7 bases agree with TRBD2. Germline CDR1 LNHDA, CDR2 SQIVND (reference sequence). This CDR3 spans 13 amino acids. Trimming cost V 5 bases and J 5 bases; bases outside gene matches: 3.

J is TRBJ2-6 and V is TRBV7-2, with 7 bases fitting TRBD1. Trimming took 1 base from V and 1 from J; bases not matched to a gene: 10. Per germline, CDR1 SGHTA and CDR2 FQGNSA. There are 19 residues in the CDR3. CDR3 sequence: CASSLVGVGGGSGANVLTF. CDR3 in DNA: TGTGCCAGCAGCTTAGTAGGGGTAGGGGGCGGGTCTGGGGCCAACGTCCTGACTTTC.

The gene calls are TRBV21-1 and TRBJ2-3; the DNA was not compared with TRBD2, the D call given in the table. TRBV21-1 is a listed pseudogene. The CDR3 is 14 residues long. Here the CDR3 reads CASSTTGTTLQLYF. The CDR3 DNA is TGTGCCAGCAGCACTACCGGGACTACACTGCAGTTGTATTTT.

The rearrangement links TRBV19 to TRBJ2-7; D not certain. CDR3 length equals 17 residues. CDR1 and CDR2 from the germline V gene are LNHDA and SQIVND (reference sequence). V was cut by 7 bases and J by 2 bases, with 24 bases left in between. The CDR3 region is CASTPVAGSIVPYEQYF. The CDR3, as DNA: TGTGCCAGTACCCCCGTTGCAGGTAGTATCGTTCCCTACGAGCAGTACTTC.

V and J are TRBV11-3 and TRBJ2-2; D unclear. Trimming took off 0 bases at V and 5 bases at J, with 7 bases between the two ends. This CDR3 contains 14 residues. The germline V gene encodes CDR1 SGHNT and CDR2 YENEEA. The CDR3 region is CASSLEGGTGELFF. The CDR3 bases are TGTGCCAGCAGCTTAGAAGGCGGTACCGGGGAGCTGTTTTTT.

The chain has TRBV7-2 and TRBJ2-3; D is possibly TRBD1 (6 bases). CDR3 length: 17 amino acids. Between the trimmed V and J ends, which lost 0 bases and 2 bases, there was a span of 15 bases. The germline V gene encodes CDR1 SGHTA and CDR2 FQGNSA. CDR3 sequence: CASSLAFPQGFTDTQYF. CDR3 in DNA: TGTGCCAGCAGCTTAGCCTTCCCACAGGGATTCACAGATACGCAGTATTTT.

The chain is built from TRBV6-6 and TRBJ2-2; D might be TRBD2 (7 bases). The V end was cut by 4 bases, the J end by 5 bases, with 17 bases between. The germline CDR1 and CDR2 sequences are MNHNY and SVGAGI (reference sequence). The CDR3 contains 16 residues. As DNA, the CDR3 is TGTGCCAGCAGTTCCGGATGGGGGAGGGGGACCGGGGAGCTGTTTTTT. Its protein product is CASSSGWGRGTGELFF.

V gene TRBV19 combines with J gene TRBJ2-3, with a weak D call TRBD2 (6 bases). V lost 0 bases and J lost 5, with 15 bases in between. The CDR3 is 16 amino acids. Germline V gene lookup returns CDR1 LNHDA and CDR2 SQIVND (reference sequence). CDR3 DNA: TGTGCCAGTAGTATAGATCCCCCCGGCGGGATAGATACGCAGTATTTT. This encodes CASSIDPPGGIDTQYF.

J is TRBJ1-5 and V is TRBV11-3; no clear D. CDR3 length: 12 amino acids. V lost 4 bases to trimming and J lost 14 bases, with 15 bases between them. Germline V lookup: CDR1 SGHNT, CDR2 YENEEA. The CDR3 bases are TGTGCCAGCAGCTCCCGAGAGACTGAGAAGCATTTT. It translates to CASSSRETEKHF.

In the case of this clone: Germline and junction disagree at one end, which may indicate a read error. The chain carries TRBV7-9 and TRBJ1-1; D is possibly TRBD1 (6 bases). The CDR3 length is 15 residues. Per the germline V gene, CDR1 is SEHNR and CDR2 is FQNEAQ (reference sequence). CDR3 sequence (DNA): TGCGCCAGCAGCCAAGGTCAGGGGTCAAACACTGAAGCTTTCTTT. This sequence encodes CASSQGQGSNTEAFF.

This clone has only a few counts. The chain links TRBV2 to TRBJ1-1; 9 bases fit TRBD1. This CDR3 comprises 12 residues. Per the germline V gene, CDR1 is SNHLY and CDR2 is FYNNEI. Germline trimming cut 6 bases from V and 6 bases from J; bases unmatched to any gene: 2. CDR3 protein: CASSRQGAEAFF. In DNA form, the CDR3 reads TGTGCCAGCAGCCGACAGGGGGCTGAAGCTTTCTTT.

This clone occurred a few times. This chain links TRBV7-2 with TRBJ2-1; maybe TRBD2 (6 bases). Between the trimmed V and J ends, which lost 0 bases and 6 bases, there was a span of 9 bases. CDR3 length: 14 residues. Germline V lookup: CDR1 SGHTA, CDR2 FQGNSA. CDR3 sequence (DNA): TGTGCCAGCAGCTTAGCGGGAGGCGGCAATGAGCAGTTCTTC. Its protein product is CASSLAGGGNEQFF.